This TCR beta chain derives from a study of human T cells and chemical hapten exposure (dated by TCRdb to about 2021). The study in broad terms: For sensitization, 2% DPC in acetone was applied to a 2 cm by 2 cm area of upper inner arm skin. The study tracked peripheral blood TCR repertoire changes in vivo during primary and secondary sensitization to the hapten diphenylcyclopropenone (DPC) in alopecia patients. Libraries were pooled for sequencing, and variation in per-sample TCR yields was attributed mainly to small differences in library volumes within the pool. Patients additionally received weekly therapeutic DPC doses to the scalp throughout the roughly 26-week study period. Patch tests used Finn chambers with 0.01% DPC on the upper back, scored after 6 days by International Contact Dermatitis Research Group standards. For TCR sequencing, blood came from about 29 alopecia patients at anywhere from one to four time points (pre-sensitization, 2, 6 and 24 weeks). Blood samples were taken from patients before sensitization (week 0) and at 2, 6 and about 24 weeks after DPC sensitization. The patient cohort, mostly female, included alopecia areata with under or over 50% scalp involvement, alopecia totalis and alopecia universalis. Here is what the overall study found, with its caveats: Repeated subsampling changed both the strength of the expansion versus patch-test correlation and the threshold at which that correlation became significant. A positive correlation was found between the number of PT1 expanded TCRs and patch test score, with significance reached at thresholds 8, 16 and 32 but not 4. Because all patients had alopecia, a presumed autoimmune disease, the immune response of the patients might differ from that of healthy individuals. The number of TCRs above 1 in 1000 frequency did not change with DPC sensitization; there was no evidence of global repertoire structure alterations. Significantly more large CDR3 similarity clusters were formed by expanded TCRs than by pre-sensitization or healthy control sets, consistent with antigen-driven responses.

This clonotype was found many times. Its antigen is currently not known. Base-call qualities are not available, and no considerably larger clone is one nucleotide away. CDR1 KGHSH and CDR2 LQKENI were looked up in the germline V gene. The CDR3 runs 15 amino acids, cysteine and phenylalanine included. The sequence is cut down to CDR3 DNA, 45 bases in frame from base 1. Cut back by 3 bases and 0 bases, the V and J ends lie 11 bases apart. The library was produced with RACE. The listed sequencing device is NextSeq 500. Library preparation attached unique molecular identifiers to individual cDNA molecules for quantitative, reproducible TCR counting. Both TCR alpha and TCR beta chains were sequenced from each blood RNA sample. From the authors' description of their analysis: Samples had a median of roughly 98,000 TCRs, with a range from roughly 23,224 to 700,000. The Decombinator software suite was used to annotate V, J and CDR3 in the TCR reads. To make PS versus PT1 abundance plots, every sample was subsampled to the same number of TCRs (28,000). TCRs were defined as expanded if absent before sensitization and observed at least eight times at the 2-week time point. In TCRdb, the public reads were trimmed at Q25 with fastp and aligned with MiXCR, with productive beta chains retained. Identical CDR3 proteins give one entry, which carries the most common genes and DNA. The V and J calls were determined by TCRdb, not by the authors. The sample records approximately 100,000 distinct CDR3 sequences, more than 9.5% of which are singletons. Of the sample, approximately 3.5% is held by the ten largest clones.

The time point label, read with the paper, signifies: patch test 1, 2 weeks after DPC sensitization. Per the publication, the treatment or condition label means: therapeutic diphenylcyclopropenone sensitization with weekly scalp DPC. At every patch-test visit, the blood draw took place before the patch test was put on. Eligible patients were aged 18 to 70, diagnosed with alopecia, deemed suitable for DPC therapy, and excluded if pregnant. Total RNA was isolated from unfractionated whole blood collected in Tempus Blood RNA tubes. The sample consisted of whole blood, taken in connection with sensitization to the hapten diphenylcyclopropenone (DPC). The sequence was obtained from a woman in her thirties or forties with alopecia areata. Some clones in this sample may be carry-over from other donors' samples. Recombination joined TRBV18 with TRBJ2-5; possibly the D gene is TRBD1, per 6 matching bases. CDR3 protein: CASSPAGAYQETQYF. The nucleotides read TGTGCCAGCTCACCTGCAGGGGCCTACCAAGAGACCCAGTACTTC. With all but the CDR3 taken from the reference TRBV18 and TRBJ2-5 genes, the full variable domain is: NAGVMQNPRHLVRRRGQEARLRCSPMKGHSHVYWYRQLPEEGLKFMVYLQKENIIDESGMPKERFSAEFPKEGPSILRIQQVVRGDSAAYFCASSPAGAYQETQYFGPGTRLLVL.